Here is one T cell receptor (beta chain) with its context. Its antigen is unknown. Germline lookup yields CDR1 SQVTM and CDR2 ANQGSEA. CDR3 length: 17 amino acids. With V trimmed by 4 bases and J by 2 bases, 14 bases remained unmatched. These data belong to a study of T cells in Graves' hyperthyroidism and ophthalmopathy. Study-wide results and limits: Ophthalmopathy prediction by the model preceded onset by a median about 6 months. Stable hyperthyroidism was separated from ophthalmopathy by a model based on 13 V-J features. Most clonotypes expanded in the thyroid (above 0.001) were also present in blood.

RNA transcripts were the template for amplifying TCR beta CDR3 regions. The TCR CDR3 first-round RT-PCR relied on the HTBI primer set. Via MiXCR, TCRdb re-called the multiplex PCR reads, giving one row per CDR3 protein. The table shows 250,000 to 300,000 distinct CDR3 sequences, with roughly 20% occurring only once. For the diagnoses, clinical symptoms, serum thyroxine and TRAb, thyroid ultrasound and orbital computed tomography were used. The specimen sequenced was blood. The clonotype comes from a middle-aged man with Graves' ophthalmopathy. V and J are TRBV29-1 and TRBJ2-3; 8 nucleotides line up with TRBD1. CDR3 coding DNA: TGCAGCGTTGCTCCGGTGAGGACAGGGAGGCCCACAGATACGCAGTATTTT. Amino acid sequence: CSVAPVRTGRPTDTQYF.